This T cell receptor beta chain was obtained from a study of CD8 T cells in Susac syndrome. Negative isolation was used for CD8+ and CD4+ T cells and FACS enrichment for TEMRA cells. An amount of RNA that ranged from roughly 0.45 to 1 ug was reverse transcribed with random hexamers. Amplification of TCR beta CDR3 was carried out by immunoSEQ multiplex PCR, which covered 54 Vbeta and 13 Jbeta segments. TCRdb called the immunoSEQ multiplex PCR reads again in MiXCR, with one record for every CDR3 protein. This table has roughly 120,000 distinct CDR3 sequences, over 90% appearing once. V dropped 7 bases and J dropped 3 bases, with 13 bases sitting between them. The CDR3 has 14 amino acids.

V and J are TRBV12-3 or TRBV12-4 and TRBJ2-1; TRBD2 might be the D (6 bases). The sample taken for sequencing was CD8+ T cells from PBMCs. The receptor was derived from a human donor with multiple sclerosis. CDR3 loop: CASIPRGIYNEQFF. The CDR3 DNA reads TGTGCCAGCATCCCCCGGGGGATCTACAATGAGCAGTTCTTC.